The rows below give T cell receptor beta chains drawn from one sample of a study of blood T cell repertoires in COVID-19. Here immunoSEQ multiplex PCR was the method, and the copy in TCRdb shows in-frame clones only, minus some. The data show 350,000 to 400,000 clones, 70% to 90% seen once. The sample taken for sequencing was PBMCs or T cells enriched from blood (not recorded which). These receptors were collected from a woman in her twenties or thirties with acute COVID-19. Both conserved end residues are part of each CDR3. The order of the fields is V gene, D gene, clone size, J gene, CDR3 DNA, CDR3 protein. A D gene is named only where the DNA matches it firmly. Rows give clone size only sometimes, using once, few, many, or a class for an expanded clone.

TRBV6-4,NA,NA,TRBJ2-5,TGTGCCAGCAGAAAAGGGACAGCGGGAGAGACCCAGTACTTC,CASRKGTAGETQYF
TRBV5-1,NA,NA,TRBJ2-5,TGCGCCAGCAGCGGGGGGTCAGTTACAGAGACCCAGTACTTC,CASSGGSVTETQYF
TRBV7-2,TRBD1,NA,TRBJ1-1,TGTGCCAGCAGCCCAGACAGGGGGCTTGGCACTGAAGCTTTCTTT,CASSPDRGLGTEAFF
TRBV6-5,NA,NA,TRBJ2-3,TGTGCCAGCAGATTTGCGGGTCCCTCAGATACGCAGTATTTT,CASRFAGPSDTQYF
TRBV10-1,NA,NA,TRBJ2-1,TGCGCCAGCAGTGTGAACCGGGGGAATTACAATGAGCAGTTCTTC,CASSVNRGNYNEQFF
TRBV30,NA,NA,TRBJ1-1,TGTGCCTGGAGTCACGACTGGAACACTGAAGCTTTCTTT,CAWSHDWNTEAFF
TRBV7-8,TRBD2,NA,TRBJ2-7,TGTGCCAGCAGCTTAAATAGCGGGGGGGACTACGAGCAGTACTTC,CASSLNSGGDYEQYF
TRBV23-1,TRBD2,NA,TRBJ2-7,TGCGCCAGCAGTCAATCTTCGCGGGGGGACTACGAGCAGTACTTC,CASSQSSRGDYEQYF
TRBV9,TRBD1,NA,TRBJ2-1,TGTGCCAGCAGCGTAGGGGGGGACAGGGGTGATGAGCAGTTCTTC,CASSVGGDRGDEQFF
TRBV29-1,NA,NA,TRBJ1-4,TGCAGCGTTGGGGGGGGGACAACTAATGAAAAACTGTTTTTT,CSVGGGTTNEKLFF
TRBV27,NA,NA,TRBJ1-1,TGTGCCAGCAAAACGCGGGGGACACTCACTGAAGCTTTCTTT,CASKTRGTLTEAFF
TRBV5-6,TRBD1,NA,TRBJ1-2,TGTGCCAGCAGCTTAGGGGGCGACTATGGCTACACCTTC,CASSLGGDYGYTF
TRBV11-2,NA,NA,TRBJ1-4,TGTGCCAGCAGCTTAGATTTGAGGGAAAAACTGTTTTTT,CASSLDLREKLFF
TRBV5-1,TRBD1,NA,TRBJ1-1,TGCGCCAGCAGCCTCACTCAAGGAGGGGGCGGAAGTGAGTCTTTCTTT,CASSLTQGGGGSESFF
TRBV5-5,NA,NA,TRBJ1-3,TGTGCCAGCAGCAGCCTGACAGGCTCTGGAAACACCATATATTTT,CASSSLTGSGNTIYF
TRBV5-1,NA,NA,TRBJ2-7,TGCGCCAGCAGCGAGTTTAGCGAATACGAGCAGTACTTC,CASSEFSEYEQYF
TRBV19,NA,few,TRBJ1-5,TGTGCCAGTAGTACACAGGGTTTGGATCAGCCCCAGCATTTT,CASSTQGLDQPQHF